This record covers a single TCR beta chain. This sample is drawn from a study of blood T cell repertoires in COVID-19. Method: immunoSEQ multiplex PCR; TCRdb's copy keeps in-frame clones and lacks some. In the table there are tens of thousands of clones, about four fifths of which are singletons. This clonotype originated in a man aged 65 to 85 with acute or convalescent COVID-19. Material: peripheral blood.

The DNA for the CDR3 is TGTGCCAGCAGTGACGTAACCGGGACAGGGGTGGACTATGGCTACACCTTC. Protein: CASSDVTGTGVDYGYTF. The chain is built from TRBV6-4 and TRBJ1-2, with TRBD1 matching 10 bases. The CDR3 runs to 17 residues. The germline V gene encodes CDR1 MRHNA and CDR2 SNTAGT. The V gene end was trimmed by 2 bases and the J gene end by 3 bases; junction bases not matched to a gene: 9.